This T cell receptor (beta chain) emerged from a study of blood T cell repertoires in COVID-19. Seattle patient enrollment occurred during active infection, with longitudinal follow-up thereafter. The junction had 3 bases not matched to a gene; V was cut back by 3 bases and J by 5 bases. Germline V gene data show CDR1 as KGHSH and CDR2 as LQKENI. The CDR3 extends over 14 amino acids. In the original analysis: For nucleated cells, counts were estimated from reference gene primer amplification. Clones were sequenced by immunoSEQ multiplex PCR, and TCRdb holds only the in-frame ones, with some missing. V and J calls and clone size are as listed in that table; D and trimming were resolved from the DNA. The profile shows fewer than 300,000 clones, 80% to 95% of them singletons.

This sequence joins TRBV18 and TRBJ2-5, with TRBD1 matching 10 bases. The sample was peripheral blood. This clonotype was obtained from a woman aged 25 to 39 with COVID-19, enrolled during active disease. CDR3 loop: CASSPGQGLETQYF. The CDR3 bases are TGTGCCAGCTCACCGGGACAGGGGTTGGAGACCCAGTACTTC.